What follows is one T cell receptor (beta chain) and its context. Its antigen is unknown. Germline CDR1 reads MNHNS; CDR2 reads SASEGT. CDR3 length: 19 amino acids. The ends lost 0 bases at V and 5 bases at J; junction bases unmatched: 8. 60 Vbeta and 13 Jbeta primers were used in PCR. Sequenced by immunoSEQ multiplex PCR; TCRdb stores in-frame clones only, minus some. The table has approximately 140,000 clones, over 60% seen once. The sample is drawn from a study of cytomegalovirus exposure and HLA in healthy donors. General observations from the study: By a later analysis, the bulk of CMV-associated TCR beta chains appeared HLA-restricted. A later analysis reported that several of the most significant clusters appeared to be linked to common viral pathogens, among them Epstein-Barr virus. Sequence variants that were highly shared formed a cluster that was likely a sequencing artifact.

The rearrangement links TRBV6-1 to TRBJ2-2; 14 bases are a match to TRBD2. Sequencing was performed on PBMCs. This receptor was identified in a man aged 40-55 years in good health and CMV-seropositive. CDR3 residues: CASSEAGTSGSWRTGELFF. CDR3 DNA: TGTGCCAGCAGTGAAGCCGGGACTAGCGGGAGTTGGAGGACCGGGGAGCTGTTTTTT.